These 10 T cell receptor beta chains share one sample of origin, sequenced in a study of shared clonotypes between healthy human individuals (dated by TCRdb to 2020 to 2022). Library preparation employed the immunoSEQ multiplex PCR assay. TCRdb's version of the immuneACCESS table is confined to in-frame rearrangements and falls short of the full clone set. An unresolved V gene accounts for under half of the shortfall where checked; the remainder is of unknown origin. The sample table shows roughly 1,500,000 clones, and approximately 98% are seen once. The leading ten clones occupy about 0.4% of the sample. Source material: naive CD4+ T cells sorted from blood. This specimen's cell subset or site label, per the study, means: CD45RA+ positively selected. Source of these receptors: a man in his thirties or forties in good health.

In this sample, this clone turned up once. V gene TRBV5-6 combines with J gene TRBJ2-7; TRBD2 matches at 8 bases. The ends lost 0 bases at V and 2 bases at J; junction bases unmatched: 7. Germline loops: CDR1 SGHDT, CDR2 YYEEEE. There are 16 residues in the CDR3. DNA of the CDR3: TGTGCCAGCAGCTTGGCGCGCGGCGGGAGGCCCTACGAGCAGTACTTC. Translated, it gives CASSLARGGRPYEQYF.

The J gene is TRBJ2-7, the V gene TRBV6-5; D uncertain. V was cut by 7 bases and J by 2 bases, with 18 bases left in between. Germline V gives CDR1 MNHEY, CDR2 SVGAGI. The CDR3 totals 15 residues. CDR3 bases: TGTGCCAGCACCCCCCATATTGCCAGAGCCTACGAGCAGTACTTC. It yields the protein CASTPHIARAYEQYF.

The CDR3 DNA reads as TGTGCCAGCAGCCCTATACTAGCGGGAGGCCCAGGGACCTACAATGAGCAGTTCTTC. As protein: CASSPILAGGPGTYNEQFF. The chain employs TRBV11-2 and TRBJ2-1; 12 bases fit TRBD2. Looked up from germline, CDR1 is SGHAT and CDR2 is FQNNGV. The CDR3 length is 19 residues. V was clipped by 5 bases and J by 2 bases; unmatched bases: 13.

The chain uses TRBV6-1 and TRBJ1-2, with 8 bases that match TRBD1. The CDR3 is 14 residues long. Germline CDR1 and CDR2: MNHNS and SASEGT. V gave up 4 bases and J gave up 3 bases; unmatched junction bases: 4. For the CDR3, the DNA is TGTGCCAGCAGTGGGACAGGGTATGACTATGGCTACACCTTC. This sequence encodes CASSGTGYDYGYTF.

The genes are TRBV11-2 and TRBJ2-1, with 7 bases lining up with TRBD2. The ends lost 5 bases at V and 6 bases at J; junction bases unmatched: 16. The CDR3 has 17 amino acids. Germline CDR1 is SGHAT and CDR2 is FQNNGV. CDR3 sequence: CASSTRDYPKTLNEQFF. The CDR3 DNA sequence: TGTGCCAGCAGCACCCGGGACTACCCAAAAACCCTCAATGAGCAGTTCTTC. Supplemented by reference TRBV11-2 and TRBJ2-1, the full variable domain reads EAGVAQSPRYKIIEKRQSVAFWCNPISGHATLYWYQQILGQGPKLLIQFQNNGVVDDSQLPKDRFSAERLKGVDSTLKIQPAKLEDSAVYLCASSTRDYPKTLNEQFFGPGTRLTVL.

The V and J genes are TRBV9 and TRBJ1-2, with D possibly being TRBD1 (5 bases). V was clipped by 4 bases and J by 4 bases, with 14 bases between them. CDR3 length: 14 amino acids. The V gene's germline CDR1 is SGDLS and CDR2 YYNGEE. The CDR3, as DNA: TGTGCCAGCAGCCAGGGACCGCAAAGCTATGGCTACACCTTC. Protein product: CASSQGPQSYGYTF.

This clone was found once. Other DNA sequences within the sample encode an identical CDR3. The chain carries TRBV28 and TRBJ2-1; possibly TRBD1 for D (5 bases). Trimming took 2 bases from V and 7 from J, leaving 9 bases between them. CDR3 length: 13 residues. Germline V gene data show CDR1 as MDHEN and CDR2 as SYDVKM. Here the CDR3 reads CASSLPPGNEQFF. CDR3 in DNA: TGTGCCAGCAGTTTACCCCCAGGGAATGAGCAGTTCTTC.

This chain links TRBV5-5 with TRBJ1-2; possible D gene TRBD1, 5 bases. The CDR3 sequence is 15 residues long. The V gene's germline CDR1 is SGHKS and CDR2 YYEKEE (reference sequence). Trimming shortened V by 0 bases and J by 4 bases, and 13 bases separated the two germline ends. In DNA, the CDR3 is TGTGCCAGCAGCTTGGCCTGGGGCGGGGCCTATGGCTACACCTTC. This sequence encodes CASSLAWGGAYGYTF.

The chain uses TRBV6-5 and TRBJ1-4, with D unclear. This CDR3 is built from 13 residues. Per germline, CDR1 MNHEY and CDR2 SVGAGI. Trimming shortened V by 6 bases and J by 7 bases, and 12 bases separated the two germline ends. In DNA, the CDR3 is TGTGCCAGCAGGGAGAGTATAGGTGAAAAACTGTTTTTT. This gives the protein CASRESIGEKLFF.

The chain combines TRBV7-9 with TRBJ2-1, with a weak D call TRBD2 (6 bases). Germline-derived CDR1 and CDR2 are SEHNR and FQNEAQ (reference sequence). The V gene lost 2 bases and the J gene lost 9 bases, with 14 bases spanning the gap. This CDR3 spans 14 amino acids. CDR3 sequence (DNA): TGTGCCAGCAGCTTAAGAACGGGAGATTCTGAGCAGTTCTTC. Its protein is CASSLRTGDSEQFF.